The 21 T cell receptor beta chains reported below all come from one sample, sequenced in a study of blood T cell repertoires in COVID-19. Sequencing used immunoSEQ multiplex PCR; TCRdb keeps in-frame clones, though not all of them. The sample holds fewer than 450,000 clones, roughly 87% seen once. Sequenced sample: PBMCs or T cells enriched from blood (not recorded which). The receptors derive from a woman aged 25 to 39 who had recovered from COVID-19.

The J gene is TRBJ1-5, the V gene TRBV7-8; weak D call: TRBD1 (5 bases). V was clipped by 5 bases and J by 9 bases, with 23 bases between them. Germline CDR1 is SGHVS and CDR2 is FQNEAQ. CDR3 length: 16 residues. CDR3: CASSPAGAGPVGPQHF. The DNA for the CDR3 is TGTGCCAGCAGCCCTGCCGGGGCGGGGCCGGTCGGGCCCCAGCATTTT.

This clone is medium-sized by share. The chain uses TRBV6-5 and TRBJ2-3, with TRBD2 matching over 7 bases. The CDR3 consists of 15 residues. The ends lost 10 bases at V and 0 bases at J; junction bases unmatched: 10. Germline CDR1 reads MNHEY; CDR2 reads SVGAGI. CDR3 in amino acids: CATAAGEGSTDTQYF. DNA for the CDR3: TGTGCCACCGCGGCGGGGGAGGGGAGCACAGATACGCAGTATTTT.

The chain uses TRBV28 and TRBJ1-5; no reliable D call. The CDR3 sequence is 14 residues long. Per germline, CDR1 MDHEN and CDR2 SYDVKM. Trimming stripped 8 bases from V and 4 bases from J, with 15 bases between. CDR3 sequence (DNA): TGTGCCAGCTTTACCGCAGGTCCAAATCAGCCCCAGCATTTT. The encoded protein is CASFTAGPNQPQHF.

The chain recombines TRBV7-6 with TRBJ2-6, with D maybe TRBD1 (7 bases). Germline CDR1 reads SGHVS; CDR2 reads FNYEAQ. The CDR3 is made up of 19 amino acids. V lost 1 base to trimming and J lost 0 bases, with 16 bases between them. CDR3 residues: CASSLGPGGTPSGANVLTF. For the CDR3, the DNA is TGTGCCAGCAGCTTAGGTCCAGGGGGGACCCCCTCTGGGGCCAACGTCCTGACTTTC.

The CDR3 spells CATSRGLTERDEQYF. The CDR3 region has the DNA TGTGCCACCAGCAGAGGTCTGACAGAAAGGGACGAGCAGTACTTC. The chain links TRBV15 to TRBJ2-7, with a possible D match to TRBD1 (5 bases). CDR3 size: 15 residues. The V gene lost 1 base and the J gene lost 5 bases, with 15 bases spanning the gap. The germline gives CDR1 LNHNV, CDR2 YYDKDF (reference sequence).

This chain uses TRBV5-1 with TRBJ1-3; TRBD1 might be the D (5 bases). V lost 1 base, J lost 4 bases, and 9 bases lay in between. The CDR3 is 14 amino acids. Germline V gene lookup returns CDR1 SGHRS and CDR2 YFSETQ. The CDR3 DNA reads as TGCGCCAGCAGCTTGAGCCAGGGCGGAAACACCATATATTTT. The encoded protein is CASSLSQGGNTIYF.

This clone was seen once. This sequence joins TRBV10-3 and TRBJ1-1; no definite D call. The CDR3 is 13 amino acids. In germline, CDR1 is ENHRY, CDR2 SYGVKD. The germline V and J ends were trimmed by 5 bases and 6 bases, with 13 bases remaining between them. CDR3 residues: CAISMHGSAEAFF. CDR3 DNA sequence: TGTGCCATCAGTATGCACGGGTCCGCTGAAGCTTTCTTT.

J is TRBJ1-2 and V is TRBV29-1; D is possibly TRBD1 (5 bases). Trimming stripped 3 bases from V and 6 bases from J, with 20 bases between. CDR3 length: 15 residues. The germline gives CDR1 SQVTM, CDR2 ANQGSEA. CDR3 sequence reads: CSVDLLADTNNGYTF. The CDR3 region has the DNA TGCAGCGTTGATCTTCTGGCGGACACAAACAATGGCTACACCTTC.

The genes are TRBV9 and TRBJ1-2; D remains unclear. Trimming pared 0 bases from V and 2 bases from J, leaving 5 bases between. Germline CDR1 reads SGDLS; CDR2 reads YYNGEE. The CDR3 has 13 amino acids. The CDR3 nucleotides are TGTGCCAGCAGCGTAGCCGGGAACTATGGCTACACCTTC. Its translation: CASSVAGNYGYTF.

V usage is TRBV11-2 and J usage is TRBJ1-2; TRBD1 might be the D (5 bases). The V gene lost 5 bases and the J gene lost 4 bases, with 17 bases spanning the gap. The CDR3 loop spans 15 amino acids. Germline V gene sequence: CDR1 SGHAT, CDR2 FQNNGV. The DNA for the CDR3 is TGTGCCAGCAGCCTCCCTGGGACTCGAGGCTATGGCTACACCTTC. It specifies CASSLPGTRGYGYTF.

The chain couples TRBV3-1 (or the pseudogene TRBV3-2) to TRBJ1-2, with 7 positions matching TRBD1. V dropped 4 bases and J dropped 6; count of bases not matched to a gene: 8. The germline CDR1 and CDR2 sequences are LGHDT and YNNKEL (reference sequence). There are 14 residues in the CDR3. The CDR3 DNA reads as TGTGCCAGCAGCCGAGGAGACAGGGAAGATGGCTACACCTTC. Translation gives CASSRGDREDGYTF.

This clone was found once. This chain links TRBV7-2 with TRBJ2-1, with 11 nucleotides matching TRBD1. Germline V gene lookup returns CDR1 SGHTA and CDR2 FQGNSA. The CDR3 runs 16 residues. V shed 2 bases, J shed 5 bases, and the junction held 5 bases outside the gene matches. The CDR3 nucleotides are TGTGCCAGCAGCTTAAAGCCGGGACAGGGGGACAATGAGCAGTTCTTC. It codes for CASSLKPGQGDNEQFF.

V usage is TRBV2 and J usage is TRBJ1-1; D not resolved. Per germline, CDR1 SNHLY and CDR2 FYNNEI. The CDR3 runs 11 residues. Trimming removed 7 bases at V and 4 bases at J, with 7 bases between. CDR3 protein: CASKASTEAFF. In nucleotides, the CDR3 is TGTGCCAGCAAAGCGAGCACTGAAGCTTTCTTT.

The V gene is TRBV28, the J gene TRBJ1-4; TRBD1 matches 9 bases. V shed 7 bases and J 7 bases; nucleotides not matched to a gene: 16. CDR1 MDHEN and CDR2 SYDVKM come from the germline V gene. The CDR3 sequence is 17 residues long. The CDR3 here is CASNRGFRGTGFEKLFF. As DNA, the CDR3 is TGTGCCAGCAACAGGGGGTTCAGGGGGACAGGGTTTGAAAAACTGTTTTTT.

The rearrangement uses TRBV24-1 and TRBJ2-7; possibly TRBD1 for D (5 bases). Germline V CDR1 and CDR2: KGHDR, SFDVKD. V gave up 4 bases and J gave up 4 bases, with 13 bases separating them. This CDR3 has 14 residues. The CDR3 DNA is TGTGCCACCAGTGAGGGTTCAGGGTTTTACGAGCAGTACTTC. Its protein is CATSEGSGFYEQYF.

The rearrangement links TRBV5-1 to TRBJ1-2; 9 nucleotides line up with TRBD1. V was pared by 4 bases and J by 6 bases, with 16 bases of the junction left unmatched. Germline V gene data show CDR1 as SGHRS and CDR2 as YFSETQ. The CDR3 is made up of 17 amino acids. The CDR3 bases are TGCGCCAGCAGCGCAGACCGACGACAGGGGGTAGGAAATGGCTACACCTTC. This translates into CASSADRRQGVGNGYTF.

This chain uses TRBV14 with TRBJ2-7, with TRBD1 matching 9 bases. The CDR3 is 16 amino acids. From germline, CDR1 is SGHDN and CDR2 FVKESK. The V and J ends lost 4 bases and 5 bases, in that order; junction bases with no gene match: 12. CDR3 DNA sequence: TGTGCCAGCAGCCTTTGGGCACAGGGGGCGGTGGACGAGCAGTACTTC. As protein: CASSLWAQGAVDEQYF.

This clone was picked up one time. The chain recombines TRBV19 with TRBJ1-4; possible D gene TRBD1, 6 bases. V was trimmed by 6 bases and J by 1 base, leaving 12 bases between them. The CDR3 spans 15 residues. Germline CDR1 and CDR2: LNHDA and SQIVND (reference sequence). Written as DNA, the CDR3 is TGTGCCAGTAGGGTTAGGGGGGGAACTAATGAAAAACTGTTTTTT. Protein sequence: CASRVRGGTNEKLFF. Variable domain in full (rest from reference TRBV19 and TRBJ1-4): DGGITQSPKYLFRKEGQNVTLSCEQNLNHDAMYWYRQDPGQGLRLIYYSQIVNDFQKGDIAEGYSVSREKKESFPLTVTSAQKNPTAFYLCASRVRGGTNEKLFFGSGTQLSVL.

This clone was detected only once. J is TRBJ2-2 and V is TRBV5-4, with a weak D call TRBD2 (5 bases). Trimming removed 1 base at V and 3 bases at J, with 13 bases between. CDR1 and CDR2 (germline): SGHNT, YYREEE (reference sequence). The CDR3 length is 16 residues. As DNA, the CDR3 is TGTGCCAGCAGCTTGCGTAATAGCGATTACACCGGGGAGCTGTTTTTT. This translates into CASSLRNSDYTGELFF. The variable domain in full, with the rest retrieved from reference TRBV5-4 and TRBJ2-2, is ETGVTQSPTHLIKTRGQQVTLRCSSQSGHNTVSWYQQALGQGPQFIFQYYREEENGRGNFPPRFSGLQFPNYSSELNVNALELDDSALYLCASSLRNSDYTGELFFGEGSRLTVL.

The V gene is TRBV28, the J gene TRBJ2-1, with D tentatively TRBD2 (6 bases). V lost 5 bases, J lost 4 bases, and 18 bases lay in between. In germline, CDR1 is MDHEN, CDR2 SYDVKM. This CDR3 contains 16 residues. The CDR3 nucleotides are TGTGCCAGCAGTGTGGATTTCGGGAGACAGTACAATGAGCAGTTCTTC. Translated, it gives CASSVDFGRQYNEQFF.

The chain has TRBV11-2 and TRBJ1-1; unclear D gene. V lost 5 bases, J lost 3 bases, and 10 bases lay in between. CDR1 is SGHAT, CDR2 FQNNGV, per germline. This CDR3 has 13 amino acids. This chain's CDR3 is CASSRDTYTEAFF. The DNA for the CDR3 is TGTGCCAGCAGCCGCGACACGTACACTGAAGCTTTCTTT.